The TCR beta chain described here comes from a study of tumor and adjacent non-tumor tissue in lung cancer. The library came from three nested PCR rounds adapted from ARM-PCR protocols. In TCRdb, the multiplex PCR reads were re-called with MiXCR into one record per CDR3 protein. The repertoire holds under 150,000 distinct CDR3 sequences, with approximately 66% as singletons. The template was RNA from unsorted bulk tissue. Chemotherapy-naive patients with new lung cancer underwent thoracic surgery in China, August–late 2014. Trimming cost V 7 bases and J 3 bases, with 6 bases left between them. Looked up from germline, CDR1 is SGHAT and CDR2 is FQNNGV. The CDR3 is 11 residues long.

The V gene is TRBV11-2, the J gene TRBJ2-5; no firm D call. The clonotype comes from a man younger than 45 with non-small cell lung cancer. The sequenced sample consisted of lung tumor tissue. CDR3 DNA sequence: TGTGCCAGCAACAGTAAAGAGACCCAGTACTTC. It yields the protein CASNSKETQYF.